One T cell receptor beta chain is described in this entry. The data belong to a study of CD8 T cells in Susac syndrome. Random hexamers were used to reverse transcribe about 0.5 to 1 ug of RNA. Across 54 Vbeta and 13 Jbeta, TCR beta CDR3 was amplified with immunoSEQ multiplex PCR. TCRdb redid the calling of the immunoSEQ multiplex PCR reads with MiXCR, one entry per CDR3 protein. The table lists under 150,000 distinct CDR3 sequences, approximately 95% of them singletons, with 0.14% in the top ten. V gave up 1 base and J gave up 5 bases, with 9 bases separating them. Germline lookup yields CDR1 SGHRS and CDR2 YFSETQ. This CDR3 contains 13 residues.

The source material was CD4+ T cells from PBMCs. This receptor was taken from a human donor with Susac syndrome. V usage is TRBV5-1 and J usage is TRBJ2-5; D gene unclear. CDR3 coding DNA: TGCGCCAGCAGCTTGAGGGCGCGGGAGACCCAGTACTTC. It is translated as CASSLRARETQYF.